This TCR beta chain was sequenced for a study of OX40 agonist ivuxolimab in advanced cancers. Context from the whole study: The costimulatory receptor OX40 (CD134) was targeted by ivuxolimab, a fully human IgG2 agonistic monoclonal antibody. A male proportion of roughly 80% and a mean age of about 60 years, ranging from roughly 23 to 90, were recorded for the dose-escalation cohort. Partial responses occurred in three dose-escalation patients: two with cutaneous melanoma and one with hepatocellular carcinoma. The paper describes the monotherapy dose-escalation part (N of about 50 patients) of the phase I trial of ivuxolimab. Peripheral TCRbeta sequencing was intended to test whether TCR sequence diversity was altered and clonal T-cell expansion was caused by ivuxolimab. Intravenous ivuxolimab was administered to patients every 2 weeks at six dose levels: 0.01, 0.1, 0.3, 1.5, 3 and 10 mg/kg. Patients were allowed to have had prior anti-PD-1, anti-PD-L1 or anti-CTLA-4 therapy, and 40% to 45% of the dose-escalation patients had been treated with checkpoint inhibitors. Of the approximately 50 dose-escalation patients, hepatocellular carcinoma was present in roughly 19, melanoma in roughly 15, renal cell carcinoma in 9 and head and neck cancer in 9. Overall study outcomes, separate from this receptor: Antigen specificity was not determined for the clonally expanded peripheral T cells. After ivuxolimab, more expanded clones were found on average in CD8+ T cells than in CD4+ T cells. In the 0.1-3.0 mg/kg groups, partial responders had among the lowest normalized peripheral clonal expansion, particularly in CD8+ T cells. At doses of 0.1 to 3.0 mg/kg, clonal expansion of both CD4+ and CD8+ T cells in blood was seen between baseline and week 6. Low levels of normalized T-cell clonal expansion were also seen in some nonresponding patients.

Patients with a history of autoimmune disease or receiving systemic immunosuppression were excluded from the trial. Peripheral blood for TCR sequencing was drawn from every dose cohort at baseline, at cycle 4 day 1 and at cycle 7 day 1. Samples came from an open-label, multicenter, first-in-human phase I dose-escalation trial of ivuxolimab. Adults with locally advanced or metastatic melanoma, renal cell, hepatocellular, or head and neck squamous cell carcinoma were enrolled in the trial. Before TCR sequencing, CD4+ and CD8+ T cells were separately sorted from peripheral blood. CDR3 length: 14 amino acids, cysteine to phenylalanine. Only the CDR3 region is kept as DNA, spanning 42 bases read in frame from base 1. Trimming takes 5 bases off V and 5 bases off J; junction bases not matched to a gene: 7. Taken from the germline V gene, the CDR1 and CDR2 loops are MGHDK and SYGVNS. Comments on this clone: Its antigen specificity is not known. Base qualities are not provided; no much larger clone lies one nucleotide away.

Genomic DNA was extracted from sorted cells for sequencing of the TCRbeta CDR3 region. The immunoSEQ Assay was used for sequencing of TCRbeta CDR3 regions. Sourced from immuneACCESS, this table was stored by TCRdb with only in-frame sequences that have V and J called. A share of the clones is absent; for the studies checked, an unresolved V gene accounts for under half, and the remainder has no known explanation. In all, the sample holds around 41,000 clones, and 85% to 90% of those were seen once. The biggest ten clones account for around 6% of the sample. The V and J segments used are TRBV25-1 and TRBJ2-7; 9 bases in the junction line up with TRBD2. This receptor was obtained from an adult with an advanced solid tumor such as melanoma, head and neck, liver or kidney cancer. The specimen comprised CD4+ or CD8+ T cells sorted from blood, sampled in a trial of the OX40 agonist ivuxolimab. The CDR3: CASSILAGSDEQYF. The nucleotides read TGTGCCAGCAGTATCCTAGCGGGAAGCGACGAGCAGTACTTC.